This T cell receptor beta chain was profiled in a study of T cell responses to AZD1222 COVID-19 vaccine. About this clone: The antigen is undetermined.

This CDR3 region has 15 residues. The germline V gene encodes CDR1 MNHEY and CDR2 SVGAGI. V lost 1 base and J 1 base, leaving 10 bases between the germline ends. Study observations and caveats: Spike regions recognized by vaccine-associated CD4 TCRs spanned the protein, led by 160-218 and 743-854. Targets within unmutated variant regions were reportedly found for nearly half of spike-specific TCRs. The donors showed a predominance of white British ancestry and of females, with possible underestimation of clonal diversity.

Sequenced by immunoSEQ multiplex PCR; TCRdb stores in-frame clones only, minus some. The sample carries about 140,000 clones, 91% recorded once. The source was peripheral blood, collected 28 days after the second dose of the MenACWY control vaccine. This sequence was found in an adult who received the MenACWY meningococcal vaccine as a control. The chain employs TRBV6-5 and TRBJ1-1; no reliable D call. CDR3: CASSYLGSGNTEAFF. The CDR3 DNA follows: TGTGCCAGCAGTTACTTAGGATCAGGGAACACTGAAGCTTTCTTT.